The entry below describes one T cell receptor (beta chain). The data belong to a study of blood T cell repertoires in COVID-19. This table comes from immunoSEQ multiplex PCR, and its TCRdb copy is limited to in-frame clones, with some not included. The table has 120,000 to 150,000 clones, around 81% seen once. The clonotype originates from a woman in her forties with active or convalescent COVID-19. Sequenced input: peripheral blood.

This CDR3 is CASSSTRGEQFF. The CDR3 nucleotides read TGTGCCAGCAGCTCGACTCGGGGTGAGCAGTTCTTC. V usage is TRBV5-4 and J usage is TRBJ2-1, with D possibly matching TRBD2 (5 bases). The CDR3 runs 12 residues. Germline V gene data show CDR1 as SGHNT and CDR2 as YYREEE (reference sequence). The V end lost 3 bases, the J end lost 9 bases, and 10 bases lay between the germline ends.